What follows describes a single TCR beta chain. Its antigen remains unidentified. As for time point: pre-sensitization, week 0. Documented treatment: therapeutic diphenylcyclopropenone sensitization with weekly scalp DPC. It was unfractionated whole blood from which total RNA was extracted. The source of the sample is a study of human T cells and chemical hapten exposure. As for the study in general: Doses of diphenylcyclopropenone went to the patients' scalps weekly throughout the approximately 22-week study.

General study points: Alopecia was present in the donors, so their immune response may differ from healthy people's.

V lost 2 bases and J 6 bases, leaving 7 bases between the germline ends. CDR3 size: 12 residues. In germline, CDR1 is SGHDT, CDR2 YYEEEE. Library construction involved attaching unique molecular identifiers to individual cDNA molecules, which allowed quantitative, reproducible TCR counting. TCRdb passed the RACE reads through MiXCR, listing each CDR3 protein once. This sample yields around 330,000 distinct CDR3 sequences, of which about 5% are seen a single time; about 8.2% belongs to the top ten. This clonotype originated in a woman aged 18 to 35 with alopecia areata. Some clones in this sample may be carry-over from other donors' samples. Sequencing was performed on whole blood, taken in connection with sensitization to the hapten diphenylcyclopropenone (DPC). The chain has TRBV5-6 and TRBJ2-3; no clear D gene. This CDR3 reads CASSFQLDTQYF. CDR3 in DNA: TGTGCCAGCAGCTTCCAGCTGGATACGCAGTATTTT.